These 19 T cell receptor beta chains originate from one sample sequenced in a study of T cell changes during pregnancy in multiple sclerosis. Libraries were prepared by immunoSEQ multiplex PCR; TCRdb keeps only in-frame clonotypes and omits some of them. This table has more than 85,000 clones, around 90% appearing once. The material sequenced was peripheral blood, taken in the second trimester of pregnancy. The receptors were sampled from a female donor with multiple sclerosis, enrolled in a pregnancy study.

The V and J genes are TRBV10-3 and TRBJ2-7; D not resolved. Germline V gene lookup returns CDR1 ENHRY and CDR2 SYGVKD. V was clipped by 5 bases and J by 0 bases, with 8 bases between them. CDR3 size: 13 residues. The CDR3 DNA reads TGTGCCATCAGTTTAGACAACTCCTACGAGCAGTACTTC. Translation gives CAISLDNSYEQYF.

The gene calls are TRBV4-1 and TRBJ2-3; TRBD2 matches 7 bases. Germline V gene sequence: CDR1 MGHRA, CDR2 YSYEKL. The length of the CDR3 is 16 residues. J gave up 3 bases and V 1 base, and 7 bases lay outside the gene matches. CDR3 amino acids: CASSQVGRERTDTQYF. The CDR3, as DNA: TGCGCCAGCAGCCAAGTGGGGCGGGAGAGAACAGATACGCAGTATTTT.

The V and J genes are TRBV7-6 and TRBJ2-1; perhaps TRBD1 as D (6 bases). Germline lookup yields CDR1 SGHVS and CDR2 FNYEAQ. The CDR3 is 12 amino acids. With 5 bases removed from V and 9 bases from J, the gap between germline ends came to 11 bases. Written as DNA, the CDR3 is TGTGCCAGCAGCCTACAGGGTACTGAGCAGTTCTTC. It specifies CASSLQGTEQFF.

The chain carries TRBV9 and TRBJ2-1, with 8 bases identical to TRBD2. The CDR3 consists of 15 residues. The germline V gene encodes CDR1 SGDLS and CDR2 YYNGEE. With 2 bases clipped from V and 4 bases from J, the junction kept 5 bases outside the gene matches. Here the CDR3 reads CASSVSGSGYNEQFF. Here the CDR3 DNA reads TGTGCCAGCAGCGTGAGCGGGAGCGGGTACAATGAGCAGTTCTTC.

The chain carries TRBV19 and TRBJ1-5; 7 bases are shared with TRBD1. Germline V gene sequence: CDR1 LNHDA, CDR2 SQIVND (reference sequence). V shed 5 bases, J shed 4 bases, and the junction held 8 bases outside the gene matches. The CDR3 loop spans 15 amino acids. The CDR3 DNA is TGTGCCAGTAGTGGGCGACAGGGCAGTAATCAGCCCCAGCATTTT. Protein sequence: CASSGRQGSNQPQHF.

The J gene is TRBJ2-1, the V gene TRBV19, with unresolved D. Germline CDR1 LNHDA, CDR2 SQIVND (reference sequence). The CDR3 length is 13 residues. V shed 8 bases and J shed 6 bases, with 14 bases lying between them. DNA of the CDR3: TGTGCCAGTGGGCCCCAACACGCCAATGAGCAGTTCTTC. As protein: CASGPQHANEQFF.

This chain uses TRBV2 with TRBJ1-2, with a weak D call TRBD1 (6 bases). Germline-derived CDR1 and CDR2 are SNHLY and FYNNEI. Deletions cut 6 bases from V and 8 bases from J, with 13 bases between. The CDR3 is 12 residues long. CDR3: CASSWTEGGYTF. Here the CDR3 DNA reads TGTGCCAGCAGCTGGACAGAGGGAGGCTACACCTTC.

DNA of the CDR3: TGTGCCATCAGTGAGTCGACTAGCACCACAGATACGCAGTATTTT. Translated: CAISESTSTTDTQYF. The rearrangement joins TRBV10-3 to TRBJ2-3, with TRBD2 identical over 7 bases. The V segment lost 0 bases and the J segment 2 bases; nucleotides outside the gene matches: 2. Germline V lookup: CDR1 ENHRY, CDR2 SYGVKD. This CDR3 is built from 15 residues.

The gene calls are TRBV4-1 and TRBJ2-7; perhaps TRBD2 as D (6 bases). CDR3 length: 13 residues. The V and J ends lost 6 bases and 3 bases respectively, with 12 bases between them. The germline V gene encodes CDR1 MGHRA and CDR2 YSYEKL. CDR3 loop: CASSPGDYYEQYF. The CDR3, as DNA: TGCGCCAGCAGTCCGGGAGATTACTACGAGCAGTACTTC.

Turning to this clone: The sample holds other DNA sequences that translate to the same CDR3. The V gene is TRBV5-1, the J gene TRBJ2-3, with 11 nucleotides matching TRBD2. The junction had 4 bases not matched to a gene; V was cut back by 5 bases and J by 2 bases. The germline CDR1 and CDR2 sequences are SGHRS and YFSETQ. The CDR3 extends over 15 amino acids. The CDR3: CASSSGLADTDTQYF. CDR3 nucleotides: TGCGCCAGCAGTTCGGGACTAGCGGACACAGATACGCAGTATTTT.

The CDR3 bases are TGTGCCTGGAGTTACCTCGGGGTGGGGAGCACAGATACGCAGTATTTT. Protein product: CAWSYLGVGSTDTQYF. This chain uses TRBV30 with TRBJ2-3, with TRBD2 as a possible D gene (5 bases). The CDR3 contains 16 residues. The germline CDR1 and CDR2 sequences are GTSNPN and SVGIG (reference sequence). Trimming took 2 bases from V and 0 from J, leaving 15 bases between them. Full variable domain (missing parts from reference TRBV30 and TRBJ2-3): SQTIHQWPATLVQPVGSPLSLECTVEGTSNPNLYWYRQAAGRGLQLLFYSVGIGQISSEVPQNLSASRPQDRQFILSSKKLLLSDSGFYLCAWSYLGVGSTDTQYFGPGTRLTVL.

J is TRBJ2-7 and V is TRBV11-2; D gene unclear. Looked up from germline, CDR1 is SGHAT and CDR2 is FQNNGV. The CDR3 has 15 residues. V shed 3 bases and J shed 2 bases, with 14 bases lying between them. The CDR3 loop reads CASSFFSDFPYEQYF. The CDR3 coding sequence is TGTGCCAGCAGCTTTTTCAGCGACTTTCCCTACGAGCAGTACTTC.

V is TRBV5-6 and J is TRBJ1-5, with TRBD1 identical over 8 bases. After removal of 2 bases from V and 7 bases from J, the junction contained 8 bases not matched to a gene. The CDR3 sequence is 15 residues long. Germline V gives CDR1 SGHDT, CDR2 YYEEEE. The CDR3 protein is CASSFFTGGEQPQHF. The CDR3 DNA reads as TGTGCCAGCAGCTTCTTCACAGGGGGTGAACAGCCCCAGCATTTT.

The chain carries TRBV28 and TRBJ2-1; maybe TRBD1 (6 bases). V was cut by 6 bases and J by 0 bases, with 33 bases left in between. The CDR3 has 22 amino acids. Looked up from germline, CDR1 is MDHEN and CDR2 is SYDVKM. CDR3 DNA: TGTGCCAGCAGCCTACAGGGAGAAGGTCTGTCTGGATTCTGGAGCTCCTACAATGAGCAGTTCTTC. Residues: CASSLQGEGLSGFWSSYNEQFF.

The V call is TRBV11-2, the J call TRBJ2-1; D is undetermined. CDR3 length: 11 residues. V was pared by 6 bases and J by 8 bases, with 8 bases between. Germline V gene sequence: CDR1 SGHAT, CDR2 FQNNGV. CDR3 DNA sequence: TGTGCCAGCAGGCTTTCAGATGAGCAGTTCTTC. This encodes CASRLSDEQFF.

The chain is built from TRBV2 and TRBJ2-5, with D possibly being TRBD2 (5 bases). V lost 6 bases to trimming and J lost 5 bases, with 13 bases between them. Per germline, CDR1 SNHLY and CDR2 FYNNEI. The CDR3 loop spans 13 amino acids. The DNA for the CDR3 is TGTGCCAGCAGCCAAAGGTGGGAGGAGACCCAGTACTTC. This codes for CASSQRWEETQYF.

This sequence joins TRBV6-1 and TRBJ1-5; D gene uncertain. The CDR3 covers 13 residues. The V gene's germline CDR1 is MNHNS and CDR2 SASEGT. V gave up 6 bases and J gave up 9 bases, with 15 bases separating them. As DNA, the CDR3 is TGTGCCAGCAGCAACCGAGGACGGGGGCCCCAGCATTTT. Its protein is CASSNRGRGPQHF.

The J gene is TRBJ2-5, the V gene TRBV7-9, with 11 bases that match TRBD1. The V gene end was trimmed by 5 bases and the J gene end by 6 bases; junction bases not matched to a gene: 5. The CDR3 loop spans 14 amino acids. Germline values: CDR1 SEHNR, CDR2 FQNEAQ (reference sequence). As DNA, the CDR3 is TGTGCCAGCAGCACTGGACAGGGGGCCCAGACCCAGTACTTC. Its translation is CASSTGQGAQTQYF.

This chain joins TRBV29-1 and TRBJ2-1, with TRBD2 matching 9 bases. The trim removed 7 bases at V and 5 bases at J, leaving 0 bases unmatched. Germline lookup yields CDR1 SQVTM and CDR2 ANQGSEA. This CDR3 region has 11 residues. CDR3: CSGLADNEQFF. CDR3 coding DNA: TGCAGCGGACTAGCGGACAATGAGCAGTTCTTC.